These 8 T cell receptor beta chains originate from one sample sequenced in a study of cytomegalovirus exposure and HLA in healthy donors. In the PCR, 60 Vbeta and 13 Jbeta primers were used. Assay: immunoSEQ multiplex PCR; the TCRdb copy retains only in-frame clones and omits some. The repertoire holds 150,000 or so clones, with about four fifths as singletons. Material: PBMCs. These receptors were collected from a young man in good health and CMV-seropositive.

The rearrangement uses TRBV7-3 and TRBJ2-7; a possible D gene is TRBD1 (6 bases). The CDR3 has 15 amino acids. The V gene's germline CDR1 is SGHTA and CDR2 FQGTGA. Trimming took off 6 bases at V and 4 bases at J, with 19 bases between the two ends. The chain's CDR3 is CASSLDSTFYYEQYF. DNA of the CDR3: TGTGCCAGCAGTTTGGACAGCACTTTTTATTACGAGCAGTACTTC. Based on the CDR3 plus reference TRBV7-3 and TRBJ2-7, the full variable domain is GAGVSQTPSNKVTEKGKYVELRCDPISGHTALYWYRQSLGQGPEFLIYFQGTGAADDSGLPNDRFFAVRPEGSVSTLKIQRTERGDSAVYLCASSLDSTFYYEQYFGPGTRLTVT.

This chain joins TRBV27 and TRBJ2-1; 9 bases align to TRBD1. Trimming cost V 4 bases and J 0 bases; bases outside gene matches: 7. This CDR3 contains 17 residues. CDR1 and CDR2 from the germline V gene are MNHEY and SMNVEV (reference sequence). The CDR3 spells CASSSITGGPSYNEQFF. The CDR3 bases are TGTGCCAGCAGTTCCATCACAGGGGGCCCCTCCTACAATGAGCAGTTCTTC.

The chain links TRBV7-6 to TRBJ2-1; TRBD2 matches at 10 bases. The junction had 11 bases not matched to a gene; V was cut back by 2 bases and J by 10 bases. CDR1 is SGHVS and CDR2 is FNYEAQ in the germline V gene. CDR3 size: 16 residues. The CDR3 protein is CASSLSGLAGAEEQFF. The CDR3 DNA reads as TGTGCCAGCAGCTTAAGCGGTCTAGCGGGAGCGGAGGAGCAGTTCTTC. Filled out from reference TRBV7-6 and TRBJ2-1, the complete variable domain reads GAGVSQSPRYKVTKRGQDVALRCDPISGHVSLYWYRQALGQGPEFLTYFNYEAQQDKSGLPNDRFSAERPEGSISTLTIQRTEQRDSAMYRCASSLSGLAGAEEQFFGPGTRLTVL.

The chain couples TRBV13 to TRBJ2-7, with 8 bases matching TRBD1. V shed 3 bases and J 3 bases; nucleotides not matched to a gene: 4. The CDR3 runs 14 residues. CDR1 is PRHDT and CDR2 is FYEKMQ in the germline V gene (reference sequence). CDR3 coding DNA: TGTGCCAGCAGCTTCCGGACAGGGAACTACGAGCAGTACTTC. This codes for CASSFRTGNYEQYF.

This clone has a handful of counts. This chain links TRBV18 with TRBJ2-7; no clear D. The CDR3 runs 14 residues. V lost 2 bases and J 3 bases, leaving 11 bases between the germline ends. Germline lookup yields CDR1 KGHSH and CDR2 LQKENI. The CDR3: CASSPTAANYEQYF. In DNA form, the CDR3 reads TGTGCCAGCTCACCAACGGCGGCAAACTACGAGCAGTACTTC.

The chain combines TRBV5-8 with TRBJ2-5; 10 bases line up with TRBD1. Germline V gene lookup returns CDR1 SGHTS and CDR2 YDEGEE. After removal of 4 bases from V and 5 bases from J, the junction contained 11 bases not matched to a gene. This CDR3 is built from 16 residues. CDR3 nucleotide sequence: TGTGCCAGCAGCGTAGCCGCGACAGGGGGCGGTGAGACCCAGTACTTC. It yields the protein CASSVAATGGGETQYF.

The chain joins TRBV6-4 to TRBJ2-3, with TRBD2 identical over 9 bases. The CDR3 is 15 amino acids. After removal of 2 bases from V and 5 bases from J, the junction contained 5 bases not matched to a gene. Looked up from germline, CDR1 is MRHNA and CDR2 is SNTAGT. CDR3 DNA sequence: TGTGCCAGCAGTGACCTAGCGGGAAGTGTAGATACGCAGTATTTT. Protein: CASSDLAGSVDTQYF.

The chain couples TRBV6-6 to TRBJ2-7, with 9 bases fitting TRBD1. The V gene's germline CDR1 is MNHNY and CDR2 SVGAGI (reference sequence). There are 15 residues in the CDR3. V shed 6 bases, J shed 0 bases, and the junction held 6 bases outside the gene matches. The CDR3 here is CASSRWTGDSYEQYF. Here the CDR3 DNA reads TGTGCCAGCAGCCGATGGACAGGGGACTCCTACGAGCAGTACTTC.